One sample yielded the 9 T cell receptor beta chains listed below, sequenced in a study of blood T cell repertoires in COVID-19. TCRdb's copy holds only in-frame clones and misses some; the assay was immunoSEQ multiplex PCR. The sample includes about 60,000 clones, under 90% of them seen just once. The sequencing input was peripheral blood. These receptors came from a human donor in a cohort sampled during active COVID-19.

The rearrangement uses TRBV6-2 or TRBV6-3 and TRBJ1-1; D gene unclear. Germline CDR1 and CDR2: MNHEY and SVGEGT. The CDR3 sequence is 14 residues long. The V and J ends lost 4 bases and 0 bases respectively, with 9 bases between them. CDR3 DNA: TGTGCCAGCAGTTTCCCAGGCTTGAACACTGAAGCTTTCTTT. This gives the protein CASSFPGLNTEAFF.

The chain uses TRBV19 and TRBJ1-1, with a tentative D call TRBD1 (5 bases). CDR1 is LNHDA and CDR2 is SQIVND in the germline V gene (reference sequence). The CDR3 is 15 amino acids. Trimming removed 7 bases from V and 0 bases from J, with 15 bases in between. CDR3 in amino acids: CASTPFGGVNTEAFF. As DNA, the CDR3 is TGTGCCAGTACCCCATTTGGGGGGGTGAACACTGAAGCTTTCTTT.

This chain joins TRBV5-5 and TRBJ2-7; D may be TRBD1 (6 bases). Germline-derived CDR1 and CDR2 are SGHKS and YYEKEE (reference sequence). V was trimmed by 2 bases and J by 7 bases, leaving 19 bases between them. CDR3 length: 15 amino acids. The CDR3 DNA sequence: TGTGCCAGCAGCTTAGCTACAGGGTTGTGGAGGGAGCAGTACTTC. Its translation: CASSLATGLWREQYF.

The chain joins TRBV7-6 to TRBJ2-7; 7 nucleotides agree with TRBD2. The germline CDR1 and CDR2 sequences are SGHVS and FNYEAQ. The CDR3 is 16 residues long. V shed 5 bases, J shed 3 bases, and the junction held 13 bases outside the gene matches. The CDR3 protein is CASSPYGPPSGYEQYF. Here the CDR3 DNA reads TGTGCCAGCAGCCCGTACGGGCCGCCTAGCGGCTACGAGCAGTACTTC. Complete variable domain (other parts from reference TRBV7-6 and TRBJ2-7): GAGVSQSPRYKVTKRGQDVALRCDPISGHVSLYWYRQALGQGPEFLTYFNYEAQQDKSGLPNDRFSAERPEGSISTLTIQRTEQRDSAMYRCASSPYGPPSGYEQYFGPGTRLTVT.

In its sample, this clone was seen once. The rearrangement links TRBV6-4 to TRBJ2-3; 14 bases agree with TRBD2. The CDR3 has 14 amino acids. The V segment lost 6 bases and the J segment 11 bases; nucleotides outside the gene matches: 7. Germline V gene data show CDR1 as MRHNA and CDR2 as SNTAGT. The CDR3 nucleotides are TGTGCCAGCAGCGACGGACTAGCGGGGGGCATGCAGTATTTT. Its translation: CASSDGLAGGMQYF.

A few counts support this clone. The chain combines TRBV28 with TRBJ2-7, with 8 bases lining up with TRBD1. Unmatched junction bases numbered 9, after V lost 10 bases and J lost 4 bases. CDR3 length equals 13 residues. The germline CDR1 and CDR2 sequences are MDHEN and SYDVKM. CDR3 region: CAITQGGPYEQYF. In DNA form, the CDR3 reads TGTGCCATCACACAGGGGGGCCCATACGAGCAGTACTTC.

This clone was counted only a few times. This chain joins TRBV28 and TRBJ1-4; no definite D call. The V end lost 3 bases, the J end lost 2 bases, and 13 bases lay between the germline ends. The CDR3 contains 16 residues. CDR1 MDHEN and CDR2 SYDVKM come from the germline V gene. Here the CDR3 reads CASSFAAAATNEKLFF. In DNA form, the CDR3 reads TGTGCCAGCAGTTTTGCGGCCGCAGCTACTAATGAAAAACTGTTTTTT.

The chain joins TRBV3-1 (or the pseudogene TRBV3-2) to TRBJ1-4; 9 nucleotides match TRBD1. V was clipped by 4 bases and J by 1 base; unmatched bases: 7. This CDR3 has 17 amino acids. Germline values: CDR1 LGHDT, CDR2 YNNKEL (reference sequence). The CDR3 is CASSPRGTGRTNEKLFF. The CDR3 DNA reads TGTGCCAGCAGCCCCCGAGGGACAGGGAGAACTAATGAAAAACTGTTTTTT.

The chain is built from TRBV18 and TRBJ2-1, with a possible D match to TRBD1 (6 bases). Between the trimmed V and J ends, which lost 3 bases and 5 bases, there was a span of 8 bases. Germline lookup yields CDR1 KGHSH and CDR2 LQKENI. The CDR3 covers 13 residues. CDR3 nucleotide sequence: TGTGCCAGCTCACCGGGGGCACACAATGAGCAGTTCTTC. Translation: CASSPGAHNEQFF.